The 9 T cell receptor beta chains given below trace back to one sample, sequenced in a study of blood T cell repertoires in COVID-19. Using immunoSEQ multiplex PCR, the repertoire was profiled, and TCRdb retains in-frame clones only, with some absent. The sample includes a few hundred thousand clones, roughly 90% of them seen just once. Sequenced: peripheral blood. The source of these receptors is a woman aged 60-75 years with COVID-19, enrolled during active disease.

The V call is TRBV7-9, the J call TRBJ1-4; TRBD1 matches 7 bases. Germline V CDR1 and CDR2: SEHNR, FQNEAQ (reference sequence). V lost 5 bases to trimming and J lost 7 bases; unmatched junction nucleotides: 10. CDR3 length equals 15 residues. The CDR3 protein is CASSPLGTEAEKLFF. CDR3 in DNA: TGTGCCAGCAGCCCTCTAGGGACAGAGGCTGAAAAACTGTTTTTT.

This chain connects TRBV28 to TRBJ1-1; D is possibly TRBD1 (6 bases). V lost 1 base to trimming and J lost 4 bases, with 7 bases between them. Germline CDR1 and CDR2: MDHEN and SYDVKM. The CDR3 spans 13 residues. This chain's CDR3 is CASSLYRVTEAFF. As DNA, the CDR3 is TGTGCCAGCAGTTTATACAGGGTCACTGAAGCTTTCTTT. Supplemented by reference TRBV28 and TRBJ1-1, the full variable domain reads DVKVTQSSRYLVKRTGEKVFLECVQDMDHENMFWYRQDPGLGLRLIYFSYDVKMKEKGDIPEGYSVSREKKERFSLILESASTNQTSMYLCASSLYRVTEAFFGQGTRLTVV.

The chain is built from TRBV9 and TRBJ2-2; the D gene is possibly TRBD1 (5 bases). The V and J ends lost 0 bases and 6 bases respectively, with 12 bases between them. The germline V gene encodes CDR1 SGDLS and CDR2 YYNGEE. The CDR3 sequence is 15 residues long. CDR3 sequence (DNA): TGTGCCAGCAGCGTAGGGCTAAAAGGGGCCGGGGAGCTGTTTTTT. It is translated as CASSVGLKGAGELFF.

In its sample, this clone was seen once. This CDR3 reads CASSPHGQGYSPLHF. CDR3 coding DNA: TGTGCCAGCAGTCCTCACGGGCAGGGGTATTCACCCCTCCACTTT. The chain carries TRBV25-1 and TRBJ1-6; a possible D gene is TRBD1 (6 bases). In germline, CDR1 is MGHDK, CDR2 SYGVNS. Trimming pared 5 bases from V and 8 bases from J, leaving 16 bases between. The CDR3 is 15 amino acids.

The rearrangement uses TRBV30 and TRBJ2-7; 7 bases align to TRBD1. The CDR3 spans 13 residues. Germline loops: CDR1 GTSNPN, CDR2 SVGIG (reference sequence). V shed 2 bases, J shed 4 bases, and the junction held 5 bases outside the gene matches. Here the CDR3 DNA reads TGTGCCTGGAGTAGAGGGGGCAAATACGAGCAGTACTTC. Amino acids: CAWSRGGKYEQYF.

The chain carries TRBV10-3 and TRBJ1-2; 10 bases map to TRBD1. The CDR3 is made up of 14 amino acids. V shed 1 base, J shed 8 bases, and the junction held 4 bases outside the gene matches. In germline, CDR1 is ENHRY, CDR2 SYGVKD. CDR3 coding DNA: TGTGCCATCAGTGAGTTTGGACAGGGGGACGGCTACACCTTC. Translation: CAISEFGQGDGYTF.

The chain links TRBV28 to TRBJ1-2, with D perhaps TRBD1 (6 bases). Trimming pared 1 base from V and 8 bases from J, leaving 20 bases between. Looked up from germline, CDR1 is MDHEN and CDR2 is SYDVKM. The CDR3 totals 16 residues. CDR3 bases: TGTGCCAGCAGTTTATCGGCCCCTTGGCAGGGGAGAGGCTACACCTTC. Translation: CASSLSAPWQGRGYTF.

This clone occurred once. V and J are TRBV18 and TRBJ1-1; tentatively, D is TRBD1 (6 bases). Trimming left V 4 bases short and J 1 base short, with 19 bases between. Germline V gene data show CDR1 as KGHSH and CDR2 as LQKENI. CDR3 length: 17 amino acids. In nucleotides, the CDR3 is TGTGCCAGCTCACTTCGGGACACGATAAATTGGAACACTGAAGCTTTCTTT. Protein product: CASSLRDTINWNTEAFF.

J is TRBJ2-3 and V is TRBV11-3; D gene ambiguous. The V gene lost 1 base and the J gene lost 2 bases, with 13 bases spanning the gap. Germline V lookup: CDR1 SGHNT, CDR2 YENEEA. The CDR3 contains 16 residues. The CDR3: CASSLGRYGPTDTQYF. The CDR3 DNA is TGTGCCAGCAGCTTAGGCCGATACGGTCCCACAGATACGCAGTATTTT.